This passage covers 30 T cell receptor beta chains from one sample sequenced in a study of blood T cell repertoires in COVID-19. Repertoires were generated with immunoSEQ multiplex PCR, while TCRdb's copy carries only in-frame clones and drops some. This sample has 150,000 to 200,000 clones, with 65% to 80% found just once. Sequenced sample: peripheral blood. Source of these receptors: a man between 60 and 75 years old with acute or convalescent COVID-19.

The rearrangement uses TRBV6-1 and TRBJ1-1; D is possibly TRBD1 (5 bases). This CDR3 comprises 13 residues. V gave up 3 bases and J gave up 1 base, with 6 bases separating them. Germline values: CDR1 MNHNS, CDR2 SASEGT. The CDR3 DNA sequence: TGTGCCAGCAGTGACACAGGGAACACTGAAGCTTTCTTT. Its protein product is CASSDTGNTEAFF.

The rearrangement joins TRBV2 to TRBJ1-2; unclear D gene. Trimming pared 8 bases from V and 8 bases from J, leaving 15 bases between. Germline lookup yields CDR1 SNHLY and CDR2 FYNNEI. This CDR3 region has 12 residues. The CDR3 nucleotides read TGTGCCAGCCGAAGCACCTCGGGAGGCTACACCTTC. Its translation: CASRSTSGGYTF.

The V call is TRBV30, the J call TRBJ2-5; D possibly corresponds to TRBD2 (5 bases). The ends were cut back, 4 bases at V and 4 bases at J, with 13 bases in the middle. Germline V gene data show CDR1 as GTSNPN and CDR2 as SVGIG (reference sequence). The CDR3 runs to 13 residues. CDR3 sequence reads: CAWNVGAGETQYF. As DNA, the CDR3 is TGTGCCTGGAATGTGGGAGCAGGAGAGACCCAGTACTTC.

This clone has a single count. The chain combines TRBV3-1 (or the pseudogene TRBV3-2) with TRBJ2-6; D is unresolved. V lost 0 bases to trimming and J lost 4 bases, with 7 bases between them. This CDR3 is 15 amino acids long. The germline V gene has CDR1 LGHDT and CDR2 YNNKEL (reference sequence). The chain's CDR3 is CASSQERSGANVLTF. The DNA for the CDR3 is TGTGCCAGCAGCCAAGAGCGTTCAGGGGCCAACGTCCTGACTTTC.

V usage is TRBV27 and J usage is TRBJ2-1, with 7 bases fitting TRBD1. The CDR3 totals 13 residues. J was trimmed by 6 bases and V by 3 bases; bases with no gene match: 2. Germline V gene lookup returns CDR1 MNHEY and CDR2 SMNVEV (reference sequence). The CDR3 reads CASSFTGANEQFF. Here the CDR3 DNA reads TGTGCCAGCAGTTTCACAGGGGCCAATGAGCAGTTCTTC.

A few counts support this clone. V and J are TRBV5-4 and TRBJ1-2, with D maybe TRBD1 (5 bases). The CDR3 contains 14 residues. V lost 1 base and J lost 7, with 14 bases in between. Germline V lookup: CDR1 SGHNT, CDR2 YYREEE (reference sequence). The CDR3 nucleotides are TGTGCCAGCAGCTTGATCGGGGGGAGTGCTGGCTACACCTTC. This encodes CASSLIGGSAGYTF.

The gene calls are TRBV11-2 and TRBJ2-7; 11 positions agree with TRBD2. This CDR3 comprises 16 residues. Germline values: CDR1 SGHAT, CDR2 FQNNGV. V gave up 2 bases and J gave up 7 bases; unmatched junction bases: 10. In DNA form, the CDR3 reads TGTGCCAGCAGCTTAAAGTGGGAGCGACTAGCGGGGGAGCAGTACTTC. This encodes CASSLKWERLAGEQYF.

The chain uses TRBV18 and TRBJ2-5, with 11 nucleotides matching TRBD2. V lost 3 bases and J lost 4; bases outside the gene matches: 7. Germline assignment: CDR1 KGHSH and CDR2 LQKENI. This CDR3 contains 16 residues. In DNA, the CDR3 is TGTGCCAGCTCACCGCAAAATAGCGGGGGGGCAGAGACCCAGTACTTC. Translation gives CASSPQNSGGAETQYF.

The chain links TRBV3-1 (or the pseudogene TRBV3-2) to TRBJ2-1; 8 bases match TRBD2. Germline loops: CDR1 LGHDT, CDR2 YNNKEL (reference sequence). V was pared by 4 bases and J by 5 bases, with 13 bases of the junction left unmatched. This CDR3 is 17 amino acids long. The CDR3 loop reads CASSLWGGTRGNNEQFF. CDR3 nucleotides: TGTGCCAGCAGCCTCTGGGGGGGGACTAGAGGGAACAATGAGCAGTTCTTC.

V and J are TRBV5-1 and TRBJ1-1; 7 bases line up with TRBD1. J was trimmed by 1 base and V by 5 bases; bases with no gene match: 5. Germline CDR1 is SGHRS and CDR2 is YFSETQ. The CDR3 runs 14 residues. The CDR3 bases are TGCGCCAGCAGACCAGGGACAGAGAACACTGAAGCTTTCTTT. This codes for CASRPGTENTEAFF.

CDR3 nucleotides: TGTGCCAGTAGCCGAAGCGAGGAGGGCTATGGCTACACCTTC. It translates to CASSRSEEGYGYTF. V usage is TRBV19 and J usage is TRBJ1-2; no firm D call. The CDR3 runs to 14 residues. Trimming took off 6 bases at V and 4 bases at J, with 15 bases between the two ends. CDR1 LNHDA and CDR2 SQIVND come from the germline V gene (reference sequence).

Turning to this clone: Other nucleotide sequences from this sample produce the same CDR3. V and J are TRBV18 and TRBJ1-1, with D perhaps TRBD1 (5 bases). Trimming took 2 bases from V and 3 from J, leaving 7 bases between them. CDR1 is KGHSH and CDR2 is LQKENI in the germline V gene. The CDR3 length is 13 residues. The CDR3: CASSPSGDTEAFF. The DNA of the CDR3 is TGTGCCAGCTCACCATCGGGGGACACTGAAGCTTTCTTT.

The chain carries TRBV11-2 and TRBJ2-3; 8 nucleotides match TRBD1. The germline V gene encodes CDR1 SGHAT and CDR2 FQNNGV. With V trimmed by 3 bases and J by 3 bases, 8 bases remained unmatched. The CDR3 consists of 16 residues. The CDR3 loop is CASSFPRGRRTDTQYF. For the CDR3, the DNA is TGTGCCAGCAGCTTTCCCAGGGGGCGGAGGACAGATACGCAGTATTTT.

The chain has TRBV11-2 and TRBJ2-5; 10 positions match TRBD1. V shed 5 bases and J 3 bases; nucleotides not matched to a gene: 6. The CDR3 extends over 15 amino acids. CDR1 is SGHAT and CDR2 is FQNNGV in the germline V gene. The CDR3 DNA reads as TGTGCCAGCAGCAACCGGGACAGGGGAGAAGAGACCCAGTACTTC. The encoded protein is CASSNRDRGEETQYF.

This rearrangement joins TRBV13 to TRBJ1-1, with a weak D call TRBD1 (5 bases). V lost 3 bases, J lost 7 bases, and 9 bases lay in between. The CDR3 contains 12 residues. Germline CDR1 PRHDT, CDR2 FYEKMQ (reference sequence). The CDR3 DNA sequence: TGTGCCAGCAGCTTCCGGGGGGGTGAAGCTTTCTTT. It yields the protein CASSFRGGEAFF.

CDR3 DNA sequence: TGTGCCAGTAGTATTAGGGTTGACAGGGCTCATGAGCAGTTCTTC. Translating gives CASSIRVDRAHEQFF. The chain carries TRBV19 and TRBJ2-1; the match to TRBD1 covers 7 bases. Germline V gene lookup returns CDR1 LNHDA and CDR2 SQIVND (reference sequence). The CDR3 loop spans 15 amino acids. The V segment lost 3 bases and the J segment 8 bases; nucleotides outside the gene matches: 10.

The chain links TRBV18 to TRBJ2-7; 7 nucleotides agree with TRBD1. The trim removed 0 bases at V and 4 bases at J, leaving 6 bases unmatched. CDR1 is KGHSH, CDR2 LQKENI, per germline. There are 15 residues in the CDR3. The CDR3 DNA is TGTGCCAGCTCACCACCTGGACAGGAGATATACGAGCAGTACTTC. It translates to CASSPPGQEIYEQYF.

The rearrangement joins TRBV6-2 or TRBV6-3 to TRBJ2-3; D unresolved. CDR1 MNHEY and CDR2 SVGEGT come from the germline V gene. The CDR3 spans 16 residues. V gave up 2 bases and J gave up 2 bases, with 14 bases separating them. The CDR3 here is CASSYEPRQATDTQYF. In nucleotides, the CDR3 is TGTGCCAGCAGTTACGAGCCAAGGCAGGCCACAGATACGCAGTATTTT.

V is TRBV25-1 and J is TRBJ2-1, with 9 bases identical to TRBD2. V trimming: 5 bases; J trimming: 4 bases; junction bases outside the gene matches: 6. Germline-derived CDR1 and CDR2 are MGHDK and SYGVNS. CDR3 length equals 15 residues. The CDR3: CASSIAGDKYNEQFF. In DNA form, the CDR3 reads TGTGCCAGCAGTATAGCGGGGGACAAATACAATGAGCAGTTCTTC.

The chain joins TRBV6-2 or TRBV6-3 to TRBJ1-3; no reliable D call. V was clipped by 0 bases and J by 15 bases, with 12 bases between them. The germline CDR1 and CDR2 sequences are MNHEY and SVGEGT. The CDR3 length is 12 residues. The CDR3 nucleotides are TGTGCCAGCAGTTACTCGGGCAGAAGTAAATATTTT. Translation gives CASSYSGRSKYF.

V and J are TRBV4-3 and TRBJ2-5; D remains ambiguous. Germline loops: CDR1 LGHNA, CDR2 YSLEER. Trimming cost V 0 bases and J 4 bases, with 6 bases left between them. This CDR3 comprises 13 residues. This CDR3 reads CASSQEWAETQYF. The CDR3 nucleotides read TGCGCCAGCAGCCAAGAATGGGCAGAGACCCAGTACTTC.

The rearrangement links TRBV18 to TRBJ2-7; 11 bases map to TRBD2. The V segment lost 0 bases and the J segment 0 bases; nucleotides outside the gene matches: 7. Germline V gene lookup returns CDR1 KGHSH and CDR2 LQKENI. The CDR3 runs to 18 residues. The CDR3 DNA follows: TGTGCCAGCTCACCACCTGAATCTAGCGGGGGGCACTCCTACGAGCAGTACTTC. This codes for CASSPPESSGGHSYEQYF.

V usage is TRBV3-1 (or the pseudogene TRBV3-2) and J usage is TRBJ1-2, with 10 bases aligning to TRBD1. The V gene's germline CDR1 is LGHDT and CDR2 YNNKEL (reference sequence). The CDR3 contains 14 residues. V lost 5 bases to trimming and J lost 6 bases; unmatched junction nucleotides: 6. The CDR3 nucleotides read TGTGCCAGCAGCGTCGGACAGGGGGGGCATGGCTACACCTTC. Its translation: CASSVGQGGHGYTF.

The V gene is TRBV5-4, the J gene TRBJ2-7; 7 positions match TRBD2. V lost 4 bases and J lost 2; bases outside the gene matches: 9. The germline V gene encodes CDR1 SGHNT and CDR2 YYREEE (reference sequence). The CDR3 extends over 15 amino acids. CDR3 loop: CASSRFGGSTYEQYF. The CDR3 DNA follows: TGTGCCAGCAGCCGATTCGGGGGGTCTACCTACGAGCAGTACTTC. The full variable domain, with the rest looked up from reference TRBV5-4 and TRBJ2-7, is ETGVTQSPTHLIKTRGQQVTLRCSSQSGHNTVSWYQQALGQGPQFIFQYYREEENGRGNFPPRFSGLQFPNYSSELNVNALELDDSALYLCASSRFGGSTYEQYFGPGTRLTVT.

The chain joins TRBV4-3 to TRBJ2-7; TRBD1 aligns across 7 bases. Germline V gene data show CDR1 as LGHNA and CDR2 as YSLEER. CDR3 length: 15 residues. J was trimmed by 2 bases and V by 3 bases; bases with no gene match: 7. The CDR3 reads CASSQGQQAAYEQYF. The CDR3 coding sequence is TGCGCCAGCAGCCAGGGACAGCAGGCCGCCTACGAGCAGTACTTC.

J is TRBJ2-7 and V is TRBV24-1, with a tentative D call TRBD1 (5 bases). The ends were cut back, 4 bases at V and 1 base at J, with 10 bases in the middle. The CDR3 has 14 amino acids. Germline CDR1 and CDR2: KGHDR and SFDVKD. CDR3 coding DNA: TGTGCCACCAGTGACGATACAGGTTCCTACGAGCAGTACTTC. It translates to CATSDDTGSYEQYF.

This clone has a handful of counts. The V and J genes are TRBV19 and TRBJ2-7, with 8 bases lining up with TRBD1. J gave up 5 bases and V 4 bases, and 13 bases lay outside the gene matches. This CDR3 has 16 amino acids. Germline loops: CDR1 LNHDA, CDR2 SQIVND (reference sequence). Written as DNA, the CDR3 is TGTGCCAGTAGTAAGTATTCCCGGACAGGGACAGACGAGCAGTACTTC. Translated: CASSKYSRTGTDEQYF.

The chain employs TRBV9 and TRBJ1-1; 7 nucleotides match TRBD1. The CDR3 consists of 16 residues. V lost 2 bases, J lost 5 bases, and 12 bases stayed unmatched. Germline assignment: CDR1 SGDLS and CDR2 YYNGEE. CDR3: CASSVTGASESTEAFF. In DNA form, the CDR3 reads TGTGCCAGCAGCGTTACAGGGGCCTCGGAGAGTACTGAAGCTTTCTTT.

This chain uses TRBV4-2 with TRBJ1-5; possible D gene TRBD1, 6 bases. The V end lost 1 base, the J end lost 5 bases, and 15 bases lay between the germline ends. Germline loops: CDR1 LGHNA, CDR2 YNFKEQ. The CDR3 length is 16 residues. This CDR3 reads CASSQAEDRGDQPQHF. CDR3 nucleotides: TGTGCCAGCAGCCAAGCAGAGGACAGAGGAGATCAGCCCCAGCATTTT.

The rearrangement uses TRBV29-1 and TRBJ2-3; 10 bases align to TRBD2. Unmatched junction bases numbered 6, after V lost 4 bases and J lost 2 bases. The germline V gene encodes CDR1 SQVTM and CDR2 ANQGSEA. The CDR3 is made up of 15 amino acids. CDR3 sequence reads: CSVGPSGGYTDTQYF. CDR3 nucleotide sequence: TGCAGCGTTGGGCCTAGCGGGGGATACACAGATACGCAGTATTTT.